Presented here are 17 T cell receptor beta chains from one specimen sequenced in a study of blood T cell repertoires in COVID-19. Only in-frame clones appear in the TCRdb table, and some are missing; sequencing was by immunoSEQ multiplex PCR. The sample lists approximately 110,000 clones; less than 75% were seen once. Sequencing was performed on peripheral blood. The receptors originated from a human donor with acute or convalescent COVID-19. The donor label of this sample is uncertain.

The chain carries TRBV6-4 and TRBJ1-1, with D perhaps TRBD1 (5 bases). The CDR3 extends over 17 amino acids. V lost 2 bases, J lost 6 bases, and 22 bases lay in between. The germline V gene has CDR1 MRHNA and CDR2 SNTAGT. Here the CDR3 DNA reads TGTGCCAGCAGTGACGTGACAGAGAACATAGAGAGCGCTGAAGCTTTCTTT. Protein sequence: CASSDVTENIESAEAFF.

V gene TRBV28 combines with J gene TRBJ2-4; unclear D gene. Germline-derived CDR1 and CDR2 are MDHEN and SYDVKM. This CDR3 contains 17 residues. The V gene lost 6 bases and the J gene lost 0 bases, with 18 bases spanning the gap. The CDR3 DNA sequence: TGTGCCAGCAGCACCTATGGGCCGATCGAAGCCAAAAACATTCAGTACTTC. Its translation: CASSTYGPIEAKNIQYF.

The gene calls are TRBV7-8 and TRBJ2-3, with 14 bases aligning to TRBD2. Per germline, CDR1 SGHVS and CDR2 FQNEAQ. This CDR3 is 18 amino acids long. Losses at the gene ends were 3 bases for V and 4 bases for J; bases not matched to a gene: 9. The CDR3 is CASSLTSGGARYADTQYF. For the CDR3, the DNA is TGTGCCAGCAGCTTGACTAGCGGGGGGGCCAGGTACGCAGATACGCAGTATTTT.

In this sample, this clone turned up many times. This chain uses TRBV4-1 with TRBJ2-6; D is perhaps TRBD1 (6 bases). Germline V gene sequence: CDR1 MGHRA, CDR2 YSYEKL. The CDR3 is 18 residues long. V lost 1 base to trimming and J lost 3 bases, with 16 bases between them. This chain's CDR3 is CASSQGGAGAGGANVLTF. CDR3 bases: TGCGCCAGCAGCCAAGGTGGAGCAGGGGCTGGTGGGGCCAACGTCCTGACTTTC.

This clone occurred once. This rearrangement joins TRBV28 to TRBJ2-1, with 10 bases identical to TRBD1. Germline V gene data show CDR1 as MDHEN and CDR2 as SYDVKM. The CDR3 is 16 amino acids. Germline trimming cut 6 bases from V and 5 bases from J; bases unmatched to any gene: 10. CDR3 sequence reads: CASSPYGTGAHNEQFF. CDR3 in DNA: TGTGCCAGCAGCCCATATGGGACAGGGGCGCACAATGAGCAGTTCTTC.

J is TRBJ1-5 and V is TRBV6-5; possibly TRBD1 for D (5 bases). The CDR3 runs 15 residues. Trimming removed 2 bases at V and 3 bases at J, with 11 bases between. The V gene's germline CDR1 is MNHEY and CDR2 SVGAGI. CDR3 in amino acids: CASSYPGGANQPQHF. In DNA form, the CDR3 reads TGTGCCAGCAGTTACCCAGGAGGGGCCAATCAGCCCCAGCATTTT.

This clone was counted between two and nine times. This chain uses TRBV5-1 with TRBJ1-1, with D maybe TRBD1 (6 bases). This CDR3 contains 15 residues. Trimming stripped 4 bases from V and 4 bases from J, with 17 bases between. Germline CDR1 is SGHRS and CDR2 is YFSETQ. CDR3 coding DNA: TGCGCCAGCAGCAGACGCAGGGGAGGGGCCACTGAAGCTTTCTTT. Translated, it gives CASSRRRGGATEAFF. The variable domain in full, completed from reference TRBV5-1 and TRBJ1-1, reads KAGVTQTPRYLIKTRGQQVTLSCSPISGHRSVSWYQQTPGQGLQFLFEYFSETQRNKGNFPGRFSGRQFSNSRSEMNVSTLELGDSALYLCASSRRRGGATEAFFGQGTRLTVV.

This sequence joins TRBV11-2 and TRBJ1-5; D is possibly TRBD1 (5 bases). The germline CDR1 and CDR2 sequences are SGHAT and FQNNGV. The CDR3 totals 15 residues. V was trimmed by 3 bases and J by 7 bases, leaving 16 bases between them. The CDR3 sequence is CASSLRQGGHQPQHF. The CDR3 coding sequence is TGTGCCAGCAGCTTGAGGCAGGGCGGTCACCAGCCCCAGCATTTT.

CDR3 loop: CARSLAGANTEAFF. The CDR3, as DNA: TGTGCCAGAAGCTTGGCAGGGGCGAACACTGAAGCTTTCTTT. V is TRBV5-3 and J is TRBJ1-1, with D possibly matching TRBD1 (6 bases). TRBV5-3 is identified as an open reading frame with a role that is uncertain. V dropped 0 bases and J dropped 1 base, with 7 bases sitting between them. The CDR3 has 14 residues.

The chain joins TRBV3-1 (or the pseudogene TRBV3-2) to TRBJ1-4; TRBD1 might be the D (5 bases). Germline CDR1 LGHDT, CDR2 YNNKEL (reference sequence). The ends were cut back, 4 bases at V and 8 bases at J, with 20 bases in the middle. The CDR3 extends over 16 amino acids. The CDR3 reads CASSLSHRIVGEKLFF. CDR3 DNA sequence: TGTGCCAGCAGCCTATCTCACAGGATAGTTGGCGAAAAACTGTTTTTT.

The chain employs TRBV30 and TRBJ1-6, with 9 positions matching TRBD1. Germline V gene sequence: CDR1 GTSNPN, CDR2 SVGIG (reference sequence). The CDR3 has 14 amino acids. The V gene end was trimmed by 0 bases and the J gene end by 9 bases; junction bases not matched to a gene: 3. The CDR3 region has the DNA TGTGCCTGGAGTGTAGACAGGGGGGTTTCACCCCTCCACTTT. Translating it yields CAWSVDRGVSPLHF.

At least ten counts were recorded for this clone. The chain recombines TRBV2 with TRBJ1-2; TRBD1 aligns across 7 bases. The length of the CDR3 is 14 residues. V shed 6 bases and J 4 bases; nucleotides not matched to a gene: 8. Per germline, CDR1 SNHLY and CDR2 FYNNEI. The chain's CDR3 is CASRVRDSSYGYTF. The CDR3 nucleotides read TGTGCCAGCAGGGTCCGGGACAGCAGCTATGGCTACACCTTC.

The rearrangement links TRBV5-6 to TRBJ1-4; TRBD1 matches 7 bases. Losses at the gene ends were 0 bases for V and 8 bases for J; bases not matched to a gene: 7. CDR1 and CDR2 (germline): SGHDT, YYEEEE. There are 15 residues in the CDR3. Written as DNA, the CDR3 is TGTGCCAGCAGCTTGGTCGACAGGGAGGCCGAAAAACTGTTTTTT. Protein: CASSLVDREAEKLFF.

The V gene is TRBV11-3, the J gene TRBJ2-3, with 8 bases matching TRBD1. J lost 1 base, V lost 3 bases, and 3 bases had no gene match. CDR1 SGHNT and CDR2 YENEEA come from the germline V gene. The length of the CDR3 is 15 residues. CDR3 residues: CASSLQGAGTDTQYF. The CDR3 coding sequence is TGTGCCAGCAGCTTGCAGGGGGCCGGCACAGATACGCAGTATTTT.

The CDR3 spells CASSPTSGGINEQYF. The CDR3 DNA reads as TGTGCCAGCTCTCCGACTAGCGGGGGGATTAACGAGCAGTACTTC. V and J are TRBV4-2 and TRBJ2-7, with 13 bases identical to TRBD2. CDR3 length: 15 amino acids. Trimming at V came to 8 bases and at J to 5 bases, leaving 9 bases not matched to a gene. Germline V gives CDR1 LGHNA, CDR2 YNFKEQ.

The V and J genes are TRBV5-6 and TRBJ2-7; D gene uncertain. The length of the CDR3 is 13 residues. CDR1 and CDR2 (germline): SGHDT, YYEEEE. With 1 base removed from V and 3 bases from J, the gap between germline ends came to 8 bases. In DNA form, the CDR3 reads TGTGCCAGCAGCTTGCTACAGAACTACGAGCAGTACTTC. Its protein product is CASSLLQNYEQYF.

This clone came up many times. This chain's CDR3 is CASSSTGGYTF. The CDR3, as DNA: TGTGCCAGCAGTTCGACAGGGGGCTACACCTTC. This chain links TRBV28 with TRBJ1-2; 7 positions match TRBD1. The CDR3 covers 11 residues. In germline, CDR1 is MDHEN, CDR2 SYDVKM. With 4 bases clipped from V and 8 bases from J, the junction kept 1 base outside the gene matches.